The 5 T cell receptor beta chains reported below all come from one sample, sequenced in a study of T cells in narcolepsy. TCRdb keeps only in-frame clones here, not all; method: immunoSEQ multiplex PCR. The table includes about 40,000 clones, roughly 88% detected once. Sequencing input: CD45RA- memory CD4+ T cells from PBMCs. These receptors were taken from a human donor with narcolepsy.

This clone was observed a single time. CDR3 protein: CASSVASDSSYEQYF. In DNA form, the CDR3 reads TGTGCCAGCAGCGTAGCTTCGGACAGCTCCTACGAGCAGTACTTC. The chain employs TRBV9 and TRBJ2-7; D is possibly TRBD1 (6 bases). V dropped 0 bases and J dropped 0 bases, with 10 bases sitting between them. There are 15 residues in the CDR3. Germline V gene lookup returns CDR1 SGDLS and CDR2 YYNGEE. The full variable domain, with the rest looked up from reference TRBV9 and TRBJ2-7, is DSGVTQTPKHLITATGQRVTLRCSPRSGDLSVYWYQQSLDQGLQFLIQYYNGEERAKGNILERFSAQQFPDLHSELNLSSLELGDSALYFCASSVASDSSYEQYFGPGTRLTVT.

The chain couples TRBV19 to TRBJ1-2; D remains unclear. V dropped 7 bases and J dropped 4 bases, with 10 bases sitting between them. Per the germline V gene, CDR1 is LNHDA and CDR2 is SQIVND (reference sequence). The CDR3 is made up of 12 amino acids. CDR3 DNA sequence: TGTGCCAGTAAAGCGGGGAGCTATGGCTACACCTTC. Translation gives CASKAGSYGYTF.

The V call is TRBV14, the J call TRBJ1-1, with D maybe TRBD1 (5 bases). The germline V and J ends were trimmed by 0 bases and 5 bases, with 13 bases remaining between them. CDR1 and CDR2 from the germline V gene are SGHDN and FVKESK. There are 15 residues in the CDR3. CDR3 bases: TGTGCCAGCAGCCAAGATTGGGGGTACGGAACTGAAGCTTTCTTT. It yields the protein CASSQDWGYGTEAFF.

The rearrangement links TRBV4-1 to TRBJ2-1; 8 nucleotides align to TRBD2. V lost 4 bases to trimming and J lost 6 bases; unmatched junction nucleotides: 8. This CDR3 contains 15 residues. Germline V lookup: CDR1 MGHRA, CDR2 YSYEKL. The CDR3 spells CASSRMGLGPNEQFF. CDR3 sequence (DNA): TGCGCCAGCAGCCGAATGGGACTAGGCCCCAATGAGCAGTTCTTC.

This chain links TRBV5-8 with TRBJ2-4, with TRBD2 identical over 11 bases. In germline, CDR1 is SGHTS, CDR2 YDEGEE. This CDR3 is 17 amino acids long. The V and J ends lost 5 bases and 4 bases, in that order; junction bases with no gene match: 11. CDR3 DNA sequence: TGTGCCAGCAGACGGGGGACGGGGACTAGCGGTAAAAACATTCAGTACTTC. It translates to CASRRGTGTSGKNIQYF.